These 20 T cell receptor beta chains were all obtained from the same sample, sequenced in a study of T cells after yellow fever vaccination. Each CDR3 protein gets one entry after TCRdb re-called the 5' RACE reads with MiXCR. The table records 240,000 or so distinct CDR3 sequences, 6.5% to 8.5% of them present only once. This specimen consisted of CD4+ T cells sorted from PBMCs, obtained 15 days after the yellow fever booster vaccination. The receptors were sampled from a man aged 25 to 40 who received the YFV17D yellow fever vaccine.

This clonotype was found many times. This sequence joins TRBV5-1 and TRBJ2-1, with a weak D call TRBD2 (6 bases). Trimming cost V 0 bases and J 3 bases, with 13 bases left between them. Germline assignment: CDR1 SGHRS and CDR2 YFSETQ. This CDR3 contains 16 residues. The CDR3 region is CASSLAYGSGYNEQFF. Written as DNA, the CDR3 is TGCGCCAGCAGCTTGGCCTATGGTAGCGGCTACAATGAGCAGTTCTTC.

This clonotype has only a few counts. The V call is TRBV5-1, the J call TRBJ2-1; TRBD1 is a possible D gene (5 bases). CDR1 is SGHRS, CDR2 YFSETQ, per germline. The CDR3 length is 14 residues. Trimming shortened V by 6 bases and J by 2 bases, and 12 bases separated the two germline ends. Here the CDR3 DNA reads TGCGCCAGCACCCCCTGGGGCACCTACAATGAGCAGTTCTTC. It translates to CASTPWGTYNEQFF.

Worth noting for this clonotype: Germline and junction disagree at one end, which may indicate a read error. The chain links TRBV5-1 to TRBJ2-1, with a tentative D call TRBD2 (6 bases). This CDR3 is built from 14 residues. The germline gives CDR1 SGHRS, CDR2 YFSETQ. In DNA form, the CDR3 reads TGCGCCAGCAGGTTGGAGGGAGGTAACAATGAGCAGTTCTTC. This encodes CASRLEGGNNEQFF.

The chain joins TRBV4-3 to TRBJ2-1, with D perhaps matching TRBD2 (5 bases). Germline V gene sequence: CDR1 LGHNA, CDR2 YSLEER. The CDR3 loop spans 13 amino acids. V was clipped by 0 bases and J by 10 bases, with 10 bases between them. CDR3 in amino acids: CASSQDREIEQFF. In DNA, the CDR3 is TGCGCCAGCAGCCAAGATCGGGAAATCGAGCAGTTCTTC.

The chain uses TRBV15 and TRBJ2-6; no firm D call. Looked up from germline, CDR1 is LNHNV and CDR2 is YYDKDF (reference sequence). The germline V and J ends were trimmed by 0 bases and 0 bases, with 12 bases remaining between them. CDR3 length: 18 amino acids. CDR3 residues: CATSRDGHGPSGANVLTF. The CDR3 bases are TGTGCCACCAGCAGAGATGGGCACGGCCCCTCTGGGGCCAACGTCCTGACTTTC.

This clonotype showed up many times. This sequence joins TRBV9 and TRBJ2-7; D is undetermined. CDR3 length: 13 amino acids. Deletions cut 0 bases from V and 6 bases from J, with 10 bases between. CDR1 and CDR2 from the germline V gene are SGDLS and YYNGEE. The DNA of the CDR3 is TGTGCCAGCAGCGTAGCTAGGGAAACCGAGCAGTACTTC. As protein: CASSVARETEQYF.

This clonotype has only a few counts. The chain combines TRBV9 with TRBJ2-1; the match to TRBD2 covers 10 bases. Trimming cost V 0 bases and J 7 bases; bases outside gene matches: 7. Per germline, CDR1 SGDLS and CDR2 YYNGEE. The CDR3 runs to 16 residues. Here the CDR3 reads CASSVGWSSGSNEQFF. The DNA of the CDR3 is TGTGCCAGCAGCGTAGGGTGGTCTAGCGGGAGTAATGAGCAGTTCTTC.

The V call is TRBV5-5, the J call TRBJ2-5, with D possibly being TRBD2 (5 bases). Trimming took off 4 bases at V and 4 bases at J, with 20 bases between the two ends. The germline CDR1 and CDR2 sequences are SGHKS and YYEKEE (reference sequence). The CDR3 consists of 16 residues. CDR3 sequence: CASSPQRVRSGETQYF. Written as DNA, the CDR3 is TGTGCCAGCAGCCCTCAGAGGGTTCGGTCAGGAGAGACCCAGTACTTC.

The CDR3 region has the DNA TGCGCCAGCAGCGGACAGAGTGACCGGTACTCTTACGAGCAGTACTTC. This sequence encodes CASSGQSDRYSYEQYF. This chain connects TRBV5-1 to TRBJ2-7, with D possibly being TRBD1 (6 bases). V lost 4 bases and J lost 4, with 21 bases in between. Germline V gives CDR1 SGHRS, CDR2 YFSETQ. CDR3 length: 16 residues.

A word on this clonotype: The junction shows a germline mismatch at one end, possibly a read error. The chain uses TRBV6-2 or TRBV6-3 and TRBJ2-1; D unresolved. The CDR3 totals 13 residues. The V gene's germline CDR1 is MNHEY and CDR2 SVGEGT. The CDR3 here is CASRYSGSYEQFF. The CDR3 DNA reads as TGTGCCAGCCGTTACTCGGGCAGTTATGAGCAGTTCTTC.

This clonotype was seen repeatedly, ten times or more. This rearrangement joins TRBV21-1 to TRBJ2-5; TRBD2, the table's D call, lacks a check against the DNA. TRBV21-1 is a pseudogene locus. This CDR3 contains 21 residues. The chain's CDR3 is CASSNLSVGGTSGRIGETQYF. CDR3 nucleotide sequence: TGTGCCAGCAGCAACTTGAGCGTAGGAGGGACTAGCGGGAGAATCGGTGAGACCCAGTACTTC.

This chain uses TRBV4-3 with TRBJ2-5; 11 nucleotides align to TRBD2. This CDR3 contains 17 residues. CDR1 and CDR2 (germline): LGHNA, YSLEER. V lost 1 base to trimming and J lost 4 bases; unmatched junction nucleotides: 8. In nucleotides, the CDR3 is TGCGCCAGCAGCCAAGGAGGCACTAGCGGGAGAGGAGAGACCCAGTACTTC. Amino acid sequence: CASSQGGTSGRGETQYF.

This chain links TRBV5-1 with TRBJ1-5; D remains ambiguous. Between the trimmed V and J ends, which lost 1 base and 4 bases, there was a span of 12 bases. The germline gives CDR1 SGHRS, CDR2 YFSETQ. The CDR3 has 15 residues. The CDR3 bases are TGCGCCAGCAGCTTGCATGGTGGTGGAAATCAGCCCCAGCATTTT. Translation gives CASSLHGGGNQPQHF.

In its sample, this clonotype was seen a few times. This chain uses TRBV20-1 with TRBJ2-1; the match to TRBD2 covers 7 bases. Germline CDR1 DFQATT, CDR2 SNEGSKA (reference sequence). The CDR3 sequence is 14 residues long. V lost 5 bases to trimming and J lost 3 bases; unmatched junction nucleotides: 7. The CDR3 nucleotides are TGCAGTGCTGACGGTGGACTAGGCTACAATGAGCAGTTCTTC. This encodes CSADGGLGYNEQFF.

The chain joins TRBV29-1 to TRBJ1-3; 10 nucleotides match TRBD1. Losses at the gene ends were 6 bases for V and 3 bases for J; bases not matched to a gene: 5. The germline gives CDR1 SQVTM, CDR2 ANQGSEA. This CDR3 region has 14 residues. CDR3 nucleotides: TGCAGCGTGCTGACAGGGGGCTTTGGAAACACCATATATTTT. Translated: CSVLTGGFGNTIYF.

A word on this clonotype: One end of the junction does not line up with germline, which may come from a read error. The J gene is TRBJ2-6, the V gene TRBV7-9, with 11 bases fitting TRBD2. The germline gives CDR1 SEHNR, CDR2 FQNEAQ (reference sequence). The CDR3 is 17 residues long. The CDR3 region is CASSRGSGRGGAKVLTF. CDR3 DNA: TGTGCCAGCAGCCGCGGTAGCGGGAGGGGTGGGGCCAAAGTCCTGACTTTC.

This clonotype was observed a few times. The chain links TRBV20-1 to TRBJ2-1; D is possibly TRBD1 (6 bases). The CDR3 is made up of 15 amino acids. Trimming pared 7 bases from V and 0 bases from J, leaving 16 bases between. The germline V gene encodes CDR1 DFQATT and CDR2 SNEGSKA (reference sequence). Here the CDR3 reads CSVGQFLSSYNEQFF. The CDR3 nucleotides are TGCAGTGTCGGACAGTTCCTGAGCTCCTACAATGAGCAGTTCTTC.

V is TRBV14 and J is TRBJ2-7; 9 bases are shared with TRBD1. Germline V gives CDR1 SGHDN, CDR2 FVKESK. CDR3 size: 15 residues. Trimming took 6 bases from V and 3 from J; bases not matched to a gene: 9. The CDR3 reads CASSRLGTGIYEQYF. In DNA form, the CDR3 reads TGTGCCAGCAGTCGCCTCGGGACAGGGATCTACGAGCAGTACTTC.

At least ten counts were recorded for this clonotype. The V gene is TRBV5-5, the J gene TRBJ1-6, with 7 bases lining up with TRBD1. The CDR3 totals 15 residues. Germline values: CDR1 SGHKS, CDR2 YYEKEE (reference sequence). Germline trimming cut 0 bases from V and 5 bases from J; bases unmatched to any gene: 2. The CDR3 here is CASSLGGQNNSPLHF. As DNA, the CDR3 is TGTGCCAGCAGCTTGGGGGGACAGAATAATTCACCCCTCCACTTT.

This clonotype occurred many times. The chain uses TRBV12-3 or TRBV12-4 and TRBJ2-1; tentatively, D is TRBD2 (6 bases). CDR3 length: 16 amino acids. Trimming stripped 9 bases from V and 7 bases from J, with 25 bases between. The CDR3 spells CARGPGALKSSNEQFF. In nucleotides, the CDR3 is TGTGCCAGAGGGCCGGGAGCGCTCAAAAGCAGTAATGAGCAGTTCTTC.